This T cell receptor (beta chain) was captured by sequencing in a study of response to subunit inactivated influenza vaccine. Findings and caveats of the study: It was suggested by the authors that few new T cells are recruited by each seasonal influenza vaccination.

In germline, CDR1 is LGHDT, CDR2 YNNKEL (reference sequence). This CDR3 contains 14 residues. Trimming removed 1 base from V and 0 bases from J, with 6 bases in between. This clonotype was recorded many times. Its antigen is currently unknown. MiXCR, run by TCRdb on the RT-PCR reads, gives a single entry per CDR3 protein. The sample comprises over 300,000 distinct CDR3 sequences, 21% of which are singletons, and about a tenth rests with the top ten. The receptor comes from a man between 50 and 75 years old who received an inactivated influenza vaccine. The source material was PBMCs from blood, sampled about 20 months after vaccination. The chain combines TRBV3-1 with TRBJ1-1; D is perhaps TRBD1 (5 bases). The CDR3 region is CASSQVGVNTEAFF. Written as DNA, the CDR3 is TGTGCCAGCAGCCAAGTAGGGGTGAACACTGAAGCTTTCTTT.